These 17 T cell receptor beta chains were all obtained from the same sample, sequenced in a study of blood T cells in healthy people across ages. It was with a sample-barcoded 5' primer and a J-beta primer mix that a second PCR of about 6 to 12 cycles was run. TCRdb called the 5' RACE reads again in MiXCR, with one record for every CDR3 protein. Here the sample spans 1.8 million or so distinct CDR3 sequences, roughly two fifths being singletons. The specimen sequenced was blood. The origin of the receptors is a human donor in good health.

The V and J genes are TRBV5-1 and TRBJ1-3; unclear D gene. The CDR3 loop spans 19 amino acids. The V end lost 4 bases, the J end lost 4 bases, and 27 bases lay between the germline ends. CDR1 and CDR2 from the germline V gene are SGHRS and YFSETQ. The CDR3 coding sequence is TGCGCCAGCAGCCCTGATATTCTACCGGACCGGGGATCGGGAAACACCATATATTTT. This codes for CASSPDILPDRGSGNTIYF.

J is TRBJ2-6 and V is TRBV7-3; possible D gene TRBD1, 5 bases. The CDR3 length is 16 residues. Germline V gene lookup returns CDR1 SGHTA and CDR2 FQGTGA. V was clipped by 4 bases and J by 3 bases, with 13 bases between them. The CDR3 here is CASSSNRGFGANVLTF. CDR3 bases: TGTGCCAGCAGCTCAAATAGGGGTTTTGGGGCCAACGTCCTGACTTTC. The variable domain in full, completed from reference TRBV7-3 and TRBJ2-6, reads GAGVSQTPSNKVTEKGKYVELRCDPISGHTALYWYRQSLGQGPEFLIYFQGTGAADDSGLPNDRFFAVRPEGSVSTLKIQRTERGDSAVYLCASSSNRGFGANVLTFGAGSRLTVL.

This clonotype appeared a few times. V gene TRBV7-9 combines with J gene TRBJ2-5; D may be TRBD1 or TRBD2 (5 bases each). CDR1 SEHNR and CDR2 FQNEAQ come from the germline V gene (reference sequence). The CDR3 is made up of 17 amino acids. Trimming pared 4 bases from V and 1 base from J, leaving 19 bases between. In DNA form, the CDR3 reads TGTGCCAGCAGCTATGCTTCGGGACGGAGGTTCCAAGAGACCCAGTACTTC. Its protein product is CASSYASGRRFQETQYF.

This clonotype showed up just a few times. The V gene is TRBV7-8, the J gene TRBJ2-3; D remains ambiguous. The germline V gene encodes CDR1 SGHVS and CDR2 FQNEAQ. The CDR3 contains 14 residues. With 5 bases removed from V and 2 bases from J, the gap between germline ends came to 11 bases. Written as DNA, the CDR3 is TGTGCCAGCAGCCTTGCGACACTCACAGATACGCAGTATTTT. Its protein is CASSLATLTDTQYF.

This chain joins TRBV7-3 and TRBJ2-1; D gene unclear. The V gene's germline CDR1 is SGHTA and CDR2 FQGTGA. The CDR3 is 14 residues long. The V gene lost 1 base and the J gene lost 6 bases, with 10 bases spanning the gap. The CDR3 DNA sequence: TGTGCCAGCAGCTTAAACCTAGTAGGCAATGAGCAGTTCTTC. This encodes CASSLNLVGNEQFF.

The J gene is TRBJ2-1, the V gene TRBV4-2, with TRBD2 identical over 7 bases. Germline CDR1 is LGHNA and CDR2 is YNFKEQ. The V segment lost 2 bases and the J segment 4 bases; nucleotides outside the gene matches: 8. The length of the CDR3 is 16 residues. The DNA of the CDR3 is TGTGCCAGCAGCCAAACGACTAGCAGGGTTTACAATGAGCAGTTCTTC. Protein product: CASSQTTSRVYNEQFF.

In this sample, this clonotype turned up many times. The CDR3 region is CASSPRTGGQETQYF. The CDR3 region has the DNA TGTGCCAGCTCCCCAAGGACGGGGGGTCAAGAGACCCAGTACTTC. The genes are TRBV11-3 and TRBJ2-5; 7 nucleotides line up with TRBD2. This CDR3 region has 15 residues. Germline CDR1 reads SGHNT; CDR2 reads YENEEA. Germline trimming cut 8 bases from V and 2 bases from J; bases unmatched to any gene: 11. Drawing the rest from reference TRBV11-3 and TRBJ2-5, the complete variable domain is EAGVVQSPRYKIIEKKQPVAFWCNPISGHNTLYWYLQNLGQGPELLIRYENEEAVDDSQLPKDRFSAERLKGVDSTLKIQPAELGDSAVYLCASSPRTGGQETQYFGPGTRLLVL.

This clonotype was seen a few times. The rearrangement joins TRBV11-2 to TRBJ1-4; D is unresolved. This CDR3 region has 14 residues. Looked up from germline, CDR1 is SGHAT and CDR2 is FQNNGV. Trimming cost V 3 bases and J 4 bases, with 9 bases left between them. CDR3 in amino acids: CASSLYSYNEKLFF. For the CDR3, the DNA is TGTGCCAGCAGCTTGTATTCGTATAATGAAAAACTGTTTTTT.

As regards this clonotype: It is likely a read error, because the conserved phenylalanine at the end of the CDR3 is missing. The chain carries TRBV20-1 and TRBJ1-2, with a weak D call TRBD1 (5 bases). The CDR3 is made up of 12 amino acids. V lost 0 bases to trimming and J lost 10 bases, with 12 bases between them. Germline-derived CDR1 and CDR2 are DFQATT and SNEGSKA (reference sequence). The CDR3 spells CSARDPGDYYTL. The CDR3 coding sequence is TGCAGTGCTAGAGATCCCGGGGACTACTACACCTTA.

The chain carries TRBV7-2 and TRBJ2-2, with 9 bases aligning to TRBD2. The CDR3 is made up of 18 amino acids. The germline gives CDR1 SGHTA, CDR2 FQGNSA. After removal of 1 base from V and 7 bases from J, the junction contained 13 bases not matched to a gene. The CDR3 is CASSLGPRASGGFGELFF. DNA of the CDR3: TGTGCCAGCAGCTTAGGACCCCGTGCGAGCGGGGGGTTCGGGGAGCTGTTTTTT.

The chain couples TRBV5-6 to TRBJ1-2, with 7 bases matching TRBD1. The junction had 14 bases not matched to a gene; V was cut back by 3 bases and J by 0 bases. This CDR3 region has 18 residues. Germline V lookup: CDR1 SGHDT, CDR2 YYEEEE. CDR3 sequence reads: CASSWTSTGSGANYGYTF. Here the CDR3 DNA reads TGTGCCAGCAGCTGGACTTCGACAGGGAGTGGGGCTAACTATGGCTACACCTTC.

This chain connects TRBV27 to TRBJ2-5; no clear D. The J call may be faulty, since TRBJ2-7 better matches the DNA end. The V gene's germline CDR1 is MNHEY and CDR2 SMNVEV (reference sequence). The CDR3 has 14 amino acids. The CDR3 sequence: CASSLSSGCYEQYF. CDR3 nucleotide sequence: TGTGCCAGCAGTTTATCATCAGGTTGCTACGAGCAGTACTTC.

In this sample, this clonotype turned up many times. The CDR3 nucleotides are TGTGCCAGCCGCTCGACAGGGGGCTCCTACAATGAGCAGTTCTTC. As protein: CASRSTGGSYNEQFF. The chain uses TRBV12-3 or TRBV12-4 and TRBJ2-1, with 9 bases fitting TRBD1. CDR3 length equals 15 residues. V dropped 8 bases and J dropped 0; count of bases not matched to a gene: 5.

The CDR3 coding sequence is TGTGCCAGCAGCGCCTGGACTAGCAGCTCCACAGATACGCAGTATTTT. Translation: CASSAWTSSSTDTQYF. The chain uses TRBV7-2 and TRBJ2-3; TRBD2 aligns across 8 bases. The CDR3 sequence is 16 residues long. Germline CDR1 is SGHTA and CDR2 is FQGNSA. V shed 5 bases and J 2 bases; nucleotides not matched to a gene: 9.

The rearrangement links TRBV4-3 to TRBJ2-7, with D perhaps being TRBD1 or TRBD2 (5 bases each). V lost 4 bases and J lost 3, with 16 bases in between. CDR3 length equals 15 residues. Germline loops: CDR1 LGHNA, CDR2 YSLEER. The CDR3, as DNA: TGCGCCAGCAGCCGGGTTGGGGGACCGGTCTACGAGCAGTACTTC. As protein: CASSRVGGPVYEQYF.

This rearrangement joins TRBV6-2 or TRBV6-3 to TRBJ1-2; weak D call: TRBD1 (5 bases). The CDR3 contains 15 residues. V gave up 5 bases and J gave up 4 bases, with 17 bases separating them. The germline V gene encodes CDR1 MNHEY and CDR2 SVGEGT. CDR3 nucleotide sequence: TGTGCCAGCAGTCGCCTTAGTGGGGCCGGCTATGGCTACACCTTC. As protein: CASSRLSGAGYGYTF.

Details on this clonotype: Being one base from a much bigger clone, this may be a read error. The chain joins TRBV3-1 to TRBJ2-5; the D gene could be TRBD1 or TRBD2 (5 bases each). Germline CDR1 LGHDT, CDR2 YNNKEL (reference sequence). CDR3 length: 16 amino acids. The DNA of the CDR3 is TGTGCCGGCAGCCAAAGAACTAGGGGTAGGCAAGAGACCCAGTACTTC. Amino acid sequence: CAGSQRTRGRQETQYF.